The 28 T cell receptor beta chains below were found in one sample sequenced in a study of control samples from healthy donors and cancer patients. Clones were read by immunoSEQ multiplex PCR, and TCRdb kept only the in-frame ones, dropping some. Among about 220,000 clones listed, 85% to 95% were seen once. The sequenced sample was blood. The source is a man between 45 and 60 years old in good health.

Concerning this clone itself: In the same sample, other DNA sequences code for this CDR3. J is TRBJ1-2 and V is TRBV3-1 (or the pseudogene TRBV3-2), with 7 bases fitting TRBD1. The CDR3 spans 13 residues. Germline V gene sequence: CDR1 LGHDT, CDR2 YNNKEL (reference sequence). The J segment lost 4 bases and the V segment lost 4 bases, leaving 3 bases of the junction unmatched. The CDR3 protein is CASSPGTAYGYTF. For the CDR3, the DNA is TGTGCCAGCAGCCCCGGGACAGCCTATGGCTACACCTTC.

The chain recombines TRBV28 with TRBJ1-1; D not resolved. This CDR3 is built from 14 residues. Germline CDR1 reads MDHEN; CDR2 reads SYDVKM. V dropped 2 bases and J dropped 0 bases, with 7 bases sitting between them. CDR3 protein: CASSLVSMNTEAFF. The DNA of the CDR3 is TGTGCCAGCAGTTTAGTTTCTATGAACACTGAAGCTTTCTTT.

The chain is built from TRBV30 and TRBJ1-4; D gene ambiguous. Deletions cut 5 bases from V and 3 bases from J, with 10 bases between. This CDR3 is built from 13 residues. Per the germline V gene, CDR1 is GTSNPN and CDR2 is SVGIG (reference sequence). CDR3 DNA sequence: TGTGCCTGGCGGAGGGCCTCTAATGAAAAACTGTTTTTT. Encoded protein: CAWRRASNEKLFF.

The J gene is TRBJ2-5, the V gene TRBV6-2 or TRBV6-3, with unresolved D. Trimming took off 5 bases at V and 5 bases at J, with 12 bases between the two ends. The germline gives CDR1 MNHEY, CDR2 SVGEGT. The CDR3 totals 13 residues. For the CDR3, the DNA is TGTGCCAGCAGTGACTTTATGTGGGAGACCCAGTACTTC. Its translation: CASSDFMWETQYF.

CDR3 DNA sequence: TGTGCCAGCTCACCACCGAAAGGACTTAAATTTTTT. Amino acids: CASSPPKGLKFF. The chain couples TRBV18 to TRBJ1-4; D gene uncertain. The CDR3 consists of 12 residues. The V gene's germline CDR1 is KGHSH and CDR2 LQKENI. V lost 0 bases and J lost 17, with 13 bases in between.

V gene TRBV18 combines with J gene TRBJ1-2, with D hard to call. CDR3 length: 13 amino acids. Germline CDR1 reads KGHSH; CDR2 reads LQKENI. V shed 3 bases and J shed 5 bases, with 10 bases lying between them. The CDR3 is CASSPNPLYGYTF. CDR3 coding DNA: TGTGCCAGCTCACCCAATCCTCTATATGGCTACACCTTC.

The V call is TRBV30, the J call TRBJ2-3; TRBD2 matches 10 bases. The germline V gene encodes CDR1 GTSNPN and CDR2 SVGIG (reference sequence). This CDR3 contains 14 residues. V shed 8 bases, J shed 5 bases, and the junction held 10 bases outside the gene matches. CDR3: CAGTERGGQDTQYF. DNA of the CDR3: TGTGCCGGAACGGAGCGGGGGGGGCAAGATACGCAGTATTTT. The complete variable domain, with remaining parts taken from reference TRBV30 and TRBJ2-3, reads SQTIHQWPATLVQPVGSPLSLECTVEGTSNPNLYWYRQAAGRGLQLLFYSVGIGQISSEVPQNLSASRPQDRQFILSSKKLLLSDSGFYLCAGTERGGQDTQYFGPGTRLTVL.

The chain is built from TRBV13 and TRBJ2-2; D is unresolved. V lost 1 base to trimming and J lost 2 bases, with 5 bases between them. The CDR3 extends over 14 amino acids. Germline V gene data show CDR1 as PRHDT and CDR2 as FYEKMQ (reference sequence). Written as DNA, the CDR3 is TGTGCCAGCAGCTTAGCCGGCAACACCGGGGAGCTGTTTTTT. Translated, it gives CASSLAGNTGELFF.

This rearrangement joins TRBV7-9 to TRBJ2-6; either TRBD1 or TRBD2 may fit D (5 bases each). In germline, CDR1 is SEHNR, CDR2 FQNEAQ (reference sequence). CDR3 length: 18 amino acids. Trimming took 4 bases from V and 1 from J, leaving 17 bases between them. CDR3 DNA: TGTGCCAGCAGCTGGGCCGGGACGGTGCGTTCTGGGGCCAACGTCCTGACTTTC. This translates into CASSWAGTVRSGANVLTF. The full variable domain, completed using reference TRBV7-9 and TRBJ2-6, is DTGVSQNPRHKITKRGQNVTFRCDPISEHNRLYWYRQTLGQGPEFLTYFQNEAQLEKSRLLSDRFSAERPKGSFSTLEIQRTEQGDSAMYLCASSWAGTVRSGANVLTFGAGSRLTVL.

The chain couples TRBV28 to TRBJ1-1, with a weak D call TRBD1 (6 bases). The CDR3 covers 13 residues. Germline loops: CDR1 MDHEN, CDR2 SYDVKM. The ends were cut back, 6 bases at V and 3 bases at J, with 11 bases in the middle. CDR3 bases: TGTGCCAGCAGATGGGGGCCTGACACTGAAGCTTTCTTT. This encodes CASRWGPDTEAFF.

The genes are TRBV7-2 and TRBJ1-5; 9 bases agree with TRBD1. CDR3 length: 15 residues. Per the germline V gene, CDR1 is SGHTA and CDR2 is FQGNSA. The ends lost 4 bases at V and 1 base at J; junction bases unmatched: 2. The CDR3, as DNA: TGTGCCAGCAGCTCGGGACAGGGAAGCAATCAGCCCCAGCATTTT. This translates into CASSSGQGSNQPQHF.

The rearrangement joins TRBV18 to TRBJ2-1; D unclear. Trimming pared 3 bases from V and 3 bases from J, leaving 12 bases between. CDR3 length: 15 residues. The germline V gene has CDR1 KGHSH and CDR2 LQKENI. The CDR3 is CASSPTVALYNEQFF. The CDR3 DNA reads TGTGCCAGCTCACCCACAGTAGCCCTCTACAATGAGCAGTTCTTC.

The chain has TRBV2 and TRBJ1-4; 11 nucleotides line up with TRBD1. Trimming at V came to 9 bases and at J to 8 bases, leaving 2 bases not matched to a gene. The CDR3 totals 12 residues. CDR1 and CDR2 (germline): SNHLY, FYNNEI. CDR3 nucleotides: TGTGCCAGTGGGACAGGGGGAGAAAAACTGTTTTTT. It specifies CASGTGGEKLFF.

This clone occurred once. V usage is TRBV12-3 or TRBV12-4 and J usage is TRBJ1-1, with D tentatively TRBD1 (5 bases). Deletions cut 6 bases from V and 6 bases from J, with 14 bases between. The CDR3 sequence is 13 residues long. The CDR3: CASSYQGSAEAFF. DNA for the CDR3: TGTGCCAGCAGCTATCAGGGTTCCGCTGAAGCTTTCTTT.

This clone came up once. The J gene is TRBJ1-1, the V gene TRBV6-5; possibly TRBD1 for D (6 bases). V dropped 7 bases and J dropped 0 bases, with 12 bases sitting between them. Germline-derived CDR1 and CDR2 are MNHEY and SVGAGI. CDR3 size: 14 residues. Written as DNA, the CDR3 is TGTGCCAGCAAAGGGGGAAGTATGAACACTGAAGCTTTCTTT. It is translated as CASKGGSMNTEAFF.

This clone has just one count. The chain combines TRBV4-2 with TRBJ1-1; tentative D call: TRBD1 (5 bases). Germline V lookup: CDR1 LGHNA, CDR2 YNFKEQ. V lost 1 base, J lost 11 bases, and 11 bases lay in between. This CDR3 has 12 amino acids. The CDR3 DNA reads TGTGCCAGCAGCCAAGGGGGCAGTAGGGCTTTCTTT. Its translation is CASSQGGSRAFF.

This rearrangement joins TRBV5-1 to TRBJ2-1, with 8 bases matching TRBD2. Germline CDR1 reads SGHRS; CDR2 reads YFSETQ. The V gene end was trimmed by 7 bases and the J gene end by 6 bases; junction bases not matched to a gene: 12. The CDR3 is 15 amino acids. The CDR3 protein is CASYREAGVSNEQFF. The CDR3 nucleotides read TGCGCCAGCTATAGGGAAGCGGGGGTCAGCAATGAGCAGTTCTTC.

The V call is TRBV19, the J call TRBJ2-1, with D perhaps TRBD2 (5 bases). This CDR3 is 13 amino acids long. The V end lost 4 bases, the J end lost 3 bases, and 7 bases lay between the germline ends. The germline V gene encodes CDR1 LNHDA and CDR2 SQIVND (reference sequence). Written as DNA, the CDR3 is TGTGCCAGTAGTAGAGAGGGCTACAATGAGCAGTTCTTC. Translation gives CASSREGYNEQFF.

This chain connects TRBV18 to TRBJ1-1; tentative D call: TRBD1 (5 bases). The CDR3 is made up of 15 amino acids. Trimming left V 2 bases short and J 0 bases short, with 10 bases between. Germline V lookup: CDR1 KGHSH, CDR2 LQKENI. As DNA, the CDR3 is TGTGCCAGCTCACCAAGTGGGACCCTGAACACTGAAGCTTTCTTT. Translation gives CASSPSGTLNTEAFF.

V is TRBV25-1 and J is TRBJ1-1; D gene ambiguous. V was trimmed by 9 bases and J by 1 base, leaving 15 bases between them. The CDR3 loop spans 14 amino acids. CDR1 is MGHDK, CDR2 SYGVNS, per germline. The CDR3 loop is CASSGPYSNTEAFF. Written as DNA, the CDR3 is TGTGCCAGTTCCGGGCCCTACTCGAACACTGAAGCTTTCTTT.

The gene calls are TRBV7-2 and TRBJ2-1; D may match TRBD1 or TRBD2 (6 bases each). Trimming stripped 1 base from V and 0 bases from J, with 13 bases between. The CDR3 runs to 17 residues. Germline CDR1 and CDR2: SGHTA and FQGNSA. The CDR3 DNA reads TGTGCCAGCAGCTTAGTCCGGGGGCGAAGCTCCTACAATGAGCAGTTCTTC. Residues: CASSLVRGRSSYNEQFF.

V usage is TRBV5-1 and J usage is TRBJ1-1, with D possibly being TRBD1 (5 bases). The CDR3 loop spans 11 amino acids. Germline lookup yields CDR1 SGHRS and CDR2 YFSETQ. Trimming shortened V by 3 bases and J by 7 bases, and 7 bases separated the two germline ends. The CDR3 reads CASSYDSEAFF. CDR3 bases: TGCGCCAGCAGCTATGACAGTGAAGCTTTCTTT. Combining the CDR3 with reference TRBV5-1 and TRBJ1-1 gives the whole variable domain KAGVTQTPRYLIKTRGQQVTLSCSPISGHRSVSWYQQTPGQGLQFLFEYFSETQRNKGNFPGRFSGRQFSNSRSEMNVSTLELGDSALYLCASSYDSEAFFGQGTRLTVV.

The rearrangement uses TRBV12-3 or TRBV12-4 and TRBJ2-3; D remains unclear. This CDR3 has 13 amino acids. With 8 bases removed from V and 2 bases from J, the gap between germline ends came to 11 bases. This chain's CDR3 is CASCKIHTDTQYF. DNA of the CDR3: TGTGCCAGCTGTAAGATTCACACAGATACGCAGTATTTT.

This clone was seen a handful of times. The chain combines TRBV5-4 with TRBJ1-6; a possible D gene is TRBD1 (6 bases). Germline V gene lookup returns CDR1 SGHNT and CDR2 YYREEE (reference sequence). This CDR3 spans 15 amino acids. V shed 4 bases and J shed 10 bases, with 18 bases lying between them. The CDR3 coding sequence is TGTGCCAGCAGCCCTCTACAGGGTGAGCGGTCACCCCTCCACTTT. Its protein is CASSPLQGERSPLHF. Filled out from reference TRBV5-4 and TRBJ1-6, the complete variable domain reads ETGVTQSPTHLIKTRGQQVTLRCSSQSGHNTVSWYQQALGQGPQFIFQYYREEENGRGNFPPRFSGLQFPNYSSELNVNALELDDSALYLCASSPLQGERSPLHFGNGTRLTVT.

CDR3 region: CASTPNPTVYNEKLFF. The CDR3 DNA reads TGCGCCAGCACCCCTAACCCGACAGTGTATAATGAAAAACTGTTTTTT. The rearrangement joins TRBV5-1 to TRBJ1-4, with D possibly being TRBD1 (5 bases). The germline V and J ends were trimmed by 6 bases and 4 bases, with 19 bases remaining between them. In germline, CDR1 is SGHRS, CDR2 YFSETQ. CDR3 length equals 16 residues.

The chain is built from TRBV6-2 or TRBV6-3 and TRBJ1-2, with TRBD1 as a possible D gene (5 bases). Germline V lookup: CDR1 MNHEY, CDR2 SVGEGT. The germline V and J ends were trimmed by 3 bases and 4 bases, with 9 bases remaining between them. This CDR3 contains 13 residues. The CDR3 region has the DNA TGTGCCAGCAGTTATGGGGGAGGCTATGGCTACACCTTC. Translation gives CASSYGGGYGYTF.

This clone was counted once. V is TRBV9 and J is TRBJ2-1; 10 nucleotides match TRBD2. Germline-derived CDR1 and CDR2 are SGDLS and YYNGEE. This CDR3 has 16 residues. After removal of 0 bases from V and 8 bases from J, the junction contained 8 bases not matched to a gene. CDR3 coding DNA: TGTGCCAGCAGCGTAGCTTCTAGCGGGGGTTATTATGAGCAGTTCTTC. Protein sequence: CASSVASSGGYYEQFF.

The chain carries TRBV18 and TRBJ1-2; D perhaps matches TRBD1 (6 bases). Trimming removed 4 bases from V and 8 bases from J, with 14 bases in between. Germline-derived CDR1 and CDR2 are KGHSH and LQKENI. This CDR3 has 13 residues. As DNA, the CDR3 is TGTGCCAGCTCACGAGCAGGGGTGGGCGGCTACACCTTC. Protein product: CASSRAGVGGYTF. Full variable domain (remainder filled in from reference TRBV18 and TRBJ1-2): NAGVMQNPRHLVRRRGQEARLRCSPMKGHSHVYWYRQLPEEGLKFMVYLQKENIIDESGMPKERFSAEFPKEGPSILRIQQVVRGDSAAYFCASSRAGVGGYTFGSGTRLTVV.